This TCR beta chain was recovered during a study of CD8 T cells in Susac syndrome. The study, taken as a whole, reports: The authors acknowledged that the study's TCR sequencing and HLA analysis involved relatively few individuals.

With 0 bases removed from V and 3 bases from J, the gap between germline ends came to 9 bases. The CDR3 loop spans 14 amino acids. CDR1 and CDR2 (germline): KGHSH, LQKENI. The T cells that were sequenced for TCR beta were CD8+ and CD4+ cells from blood. Negative isolation was used for CD8+ and CD4+ T cells, and FACS enrichment was applied to TEMRA cells. RNA in amounts of roughly 0.5 to 1 ug was reverse transcribed with random hexamers. Coverage of TCR beta CDR3 amplification by immunoSEQ multiplex PCR extended to 54 Vbeta and 13 Jbeta. One entry per CDR3 protein, called by TCRdb with MiXCR from the immunoSEQ multiplex PCR reads. The sample lists roughly 400,000 distinct CDR3 sequences; more than 80% were seen once. Concerning this clonotype: Its specificity is not known.

The sequence was obtained from a human donor with multiple sclerosis. The rearrangement links TRBV18 to TRBJ2-7; no firm D call. The source material was CD8+ T cells from PBMCs. Here the CDR3 reads CASSPPDKLYEQYF. The DNA of the CDR3 is TGTGCCAGCTCACCACCTGACAAGCTCTACGAGCAGTACTTC.